Detailed here is one TCR beta chain. Its antigen has not been determined. Within one base of it there is no much larger clone, and no base qualities were kept. Library generation was performed with 5' RACE. The instrument given in TCRdb is Illumina HiSeq 2500. The second PCR ran for roughly 7 to 11 cycles and used a J-beta primer mix along with a sample-barcoded 5' primer. Each TCR beta cDNA molecule received a unique molecular identifier from a template-switch 5' adaptor carrying 12 random nucleotides. Each sample yielded at least 3 million CDR3-containing paired-end reads. The Mint cDNA synthesis kit, primed by a TRBC-specific oligonucleotide, was used to synthesize first-strand cDNA from all RNA. Following uracil-DNA glycosylase treatment, a first 18-cycle PCR with universal primers M1SS and BC2_uni_R was performed on all cDNA. In the authors' own workflow: For normalization, 1 million high-quality reads were randomly selected from each sample, with every read carrying a distinct molecular identifier. Reads with shared molecular identifiers were discarded instead of being binned into consensus sequences. MiTCR, with a Q25 quality threshold and the strictest error-elimination algorithm, was used for CDR3 identification, clonotype clustering and error correction. A nonparametric unseen species model using Euler transformation provided a lower-bound estimate of total TCR beta diversity. In-frame beta chains were kept once TCRdb had trimmed the public reads at Q25 with fastp and called clones with MiXCR. Rows merge per CDR3 protein into single entries with the most common DNA and genes. What appears here as the V and J calls and clone size reflects TCRdb's work, not the paper's. The sample table lists roughly 800,000 distinct CDR3 sequences, 55% to 75% of them with a count of one. The top ten hold 20% to 25% of the sample.

Donors were a few dozen systemically healthy Caucasian individuals from Russia aged roughly 6 to 90 years. Each donor gave around 9.8 milliliters of peripheral blood, collected into EDTA-treated Vacutainer tubes. PBMCs were isolated by Ficoll-Paque density-gradient centrifugation, with at least 6 million obtained per sample. Total RNA, at least 5 micrograms per sample, was extracted from PBMCs with Trizol reagent. For every donor, an aliquot of PBMCs went through flow cytometry to measure the percentages of naive CD45RAhigh/CD27high T cells. These data come from a study of blood T cells in healthy people across ages (dated by TCRdb to between 2015 and 2016). For the wider study: Template switching captured roughly one uniquely barcoded TCR beta cDNA molecule per two T cells in model experiments. Donors were grouped into four age groups: young (average roughly 17 years), middle-aged (roughly 40), aged (about 60) and long-lived (approximately 82). For two donors (one aged 18 to 29 and one aged 80 or older), the study analyzed two additional independent replicas of 1 million unique cDNA reads from the same blood draw. To avoid experimental bias, donors of different ages were distributed randomly across sequencing lanes. The study measured age-related changes in TCR beta repertoire diversity using deep sequencing normalized with unique cDNA molecular identifiers.

What the study reported, not specific to this receptor: As age increased, observed TCR beta diversity per million T cells dropped in a roughly linear way, and a significant reduction was already evident by age 40. Because profiling used bulk unsorted PBMCs, naive and antigen-experienced compartments could not be compared conclusively. The CMV infection status of donors was not known, potentially confounding age-related changes in expanded clonotypes. The percentage of naive T cells measured by flow cytometry correlated strongly with observed TCR beta diversity. Compared with the aged group, the long-lived group had more naive CD4+ T cells, fewer expanded clones and increased TCR diversity, suggesting age selection. Total diversity estimates from one million sequenced T cells were considered lower bounds and underestimates.

The CDR3 covers 13 residues, taking in both the cysteine and the phenylalanine. Just the 39-base CDR3 DNA is kept, in frame starting at base 1. As encoded in the germline V gene (reference sequence), CDR1 is DFQATT while CDR2 is SNEGSKA. For this chain, trimming is 5 bases at the V end and 5 bases at the J end, and the number of junction bases without a gene match is 7. Input material: blood. The TCR originated in a man aged 25 to 45 in good health. The chain employs TRBV20-1 and TRBJ2-7, with 9 junctional bases fitting TRBD2. The DNA sequence follows: TGCAGTGCTGCCCTAGCGGGACTTGACGAGCAGTACTTC. Protein translation: CSAALAGLDEQYF.